This T cell receptor beta chain was sequenced for a study of identical twins. Each CDR3 protein gets one entry after TCRdb re-called the 5' RACE reads with MiXCR. Here the sample spans around 250,000 distinct CDR3 sequences, approximately 7% being singletons. Overall study findings and caveats: Excess low generation probability was seen in twin-shared out-of-frame alpha sequences.

Note on this clonotype: Its antigen is not identified.

The CDR3 runs to 13 residues. Germline values: CDR1 MNHEY, CDR2 SVGEGT. Trimming left V 7 bases short and J 6 bases short, with 16 bases between. This sample also appeared in a second study, on yellow fever vaccine responses in identical twins.

What was sequenced was memory (CD45RO+) T cells sorted from blood. The source of this sequence is a woman aged 18-30 years in good health. The J gene is TRBJ2-7, the V gene TRBV6-2 or TRBV6-3; D is undetermined. As DNA, the CDR3 is TGTGCCAGCACCACGTCTCTGTTCGGCGAGCAGTACGTC. Translated, it gives CASTTSLFGEQYV.